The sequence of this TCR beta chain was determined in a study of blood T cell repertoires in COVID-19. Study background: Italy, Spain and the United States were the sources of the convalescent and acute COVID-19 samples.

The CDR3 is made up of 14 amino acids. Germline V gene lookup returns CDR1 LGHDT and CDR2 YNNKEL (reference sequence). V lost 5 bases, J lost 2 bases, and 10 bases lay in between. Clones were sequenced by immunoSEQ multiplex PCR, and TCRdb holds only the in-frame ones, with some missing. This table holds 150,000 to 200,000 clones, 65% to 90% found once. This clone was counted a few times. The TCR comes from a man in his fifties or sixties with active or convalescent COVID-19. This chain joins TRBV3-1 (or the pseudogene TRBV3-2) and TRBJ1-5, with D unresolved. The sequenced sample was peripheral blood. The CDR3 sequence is CASSVGVGNQPQHF. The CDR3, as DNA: TGTGCCAGCAGCGTCGGGGTTGGCAATCAGCCCCAGCATTTT.